These 2 T cell receptor beta chains came from one sample sequenced in a study of T-cell memory formation after mild COVID-19. TCRdb reprocessed the 5' RACE reads with MiXCR, giving one entry per CDR3 protein. This table holds tens of thousands of distinct CDR3 sequences, roughly 7.2% found once. Sequenced sample: PBMCs or a T cell subset sorted from them (not recorded which). The receptors stem from a man aged 18 to 29 who had mild COVID-19 (a few samples of this study predate the infection). Cell type and time point are not known.

The sample holds many counts of this clonotype. V is TRBV6-2 or TRBV6-3 and J is TRBJ2-5; possible D gene TRBD1, 6 bases. The germline CDR1 and CDR2 sequences are MNHEY and SVGEGT. CDR3 length: 16 amino acids. V was cut by 8 bases and J by 2 bases, with 21 bases left in between. The DNA for the CDR3 is TGTGCCAGCTCCAGATCCTTGGGGGCCGGGCAAGAGACCCAGTACTTC. It is translated as CASSRSLGAGQETQYF.

This clonotype was seen more than once but under ten times. V usage is TRBV10-2 and J usage is TRBJ2-3, with D maybe TRBD2 (6 bases). The CDR3 spans 12 residues. V shed 1 base and J shed 12 bases, with 11 bases lying between them. Per germline, CDR1 WSHSY and CDR2 SAAADI. The DNA for the CDR3 is TGCGCCAGCAGTGAGTTGTGGGGGGATCAGTATTTT. Translated: CASSELWGDQYF.